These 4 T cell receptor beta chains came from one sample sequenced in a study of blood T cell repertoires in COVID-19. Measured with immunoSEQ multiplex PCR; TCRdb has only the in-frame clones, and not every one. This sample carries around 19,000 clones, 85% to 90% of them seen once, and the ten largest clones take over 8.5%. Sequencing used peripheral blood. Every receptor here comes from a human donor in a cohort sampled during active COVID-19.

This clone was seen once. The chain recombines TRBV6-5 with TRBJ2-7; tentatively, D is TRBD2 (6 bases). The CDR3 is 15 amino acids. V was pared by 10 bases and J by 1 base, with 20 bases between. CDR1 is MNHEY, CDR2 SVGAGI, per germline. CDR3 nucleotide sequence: TGTGCCATTAGCCGGGGGTTGGGGTCTTCCTACGAGCAGTACTTC. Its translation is CAISRGLGSSYEQYF.

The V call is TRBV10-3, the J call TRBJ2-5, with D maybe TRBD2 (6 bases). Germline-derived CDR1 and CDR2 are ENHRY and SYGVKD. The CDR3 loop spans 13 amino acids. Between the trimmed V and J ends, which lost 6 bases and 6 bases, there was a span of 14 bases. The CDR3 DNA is TGTGCCATCAGGGAGGGAGGCGGGAAGACCCAGTACTTC. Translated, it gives CAIREGGGKTQYF.

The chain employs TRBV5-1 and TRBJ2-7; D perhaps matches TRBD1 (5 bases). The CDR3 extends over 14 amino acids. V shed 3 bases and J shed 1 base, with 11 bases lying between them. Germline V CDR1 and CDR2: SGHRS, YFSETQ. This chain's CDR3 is CASSSQGLSYEQYF. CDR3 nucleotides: TGCGCCAGCAGCTCGCAGGGATTATCCTACGAGCAGTACTTC.

The CDR3 DNA follows: TGTGCCAGCAGCGGGATGGGTTCGTCATCCAAGGTCACAGATACGCAGTATTTT. Residues: CASSGMGSSSKVTDTQYF. The chain employs TRBV25-1 and TRBJ2-3; weak D call: TRBD2 (5 bases). Trimming removed 6 bases at V and 2 bases at J, with 24 bases between. Germline CDR1 and CDR2: MGHDK and SYGVNS. The CDR3 runs 18 residues.